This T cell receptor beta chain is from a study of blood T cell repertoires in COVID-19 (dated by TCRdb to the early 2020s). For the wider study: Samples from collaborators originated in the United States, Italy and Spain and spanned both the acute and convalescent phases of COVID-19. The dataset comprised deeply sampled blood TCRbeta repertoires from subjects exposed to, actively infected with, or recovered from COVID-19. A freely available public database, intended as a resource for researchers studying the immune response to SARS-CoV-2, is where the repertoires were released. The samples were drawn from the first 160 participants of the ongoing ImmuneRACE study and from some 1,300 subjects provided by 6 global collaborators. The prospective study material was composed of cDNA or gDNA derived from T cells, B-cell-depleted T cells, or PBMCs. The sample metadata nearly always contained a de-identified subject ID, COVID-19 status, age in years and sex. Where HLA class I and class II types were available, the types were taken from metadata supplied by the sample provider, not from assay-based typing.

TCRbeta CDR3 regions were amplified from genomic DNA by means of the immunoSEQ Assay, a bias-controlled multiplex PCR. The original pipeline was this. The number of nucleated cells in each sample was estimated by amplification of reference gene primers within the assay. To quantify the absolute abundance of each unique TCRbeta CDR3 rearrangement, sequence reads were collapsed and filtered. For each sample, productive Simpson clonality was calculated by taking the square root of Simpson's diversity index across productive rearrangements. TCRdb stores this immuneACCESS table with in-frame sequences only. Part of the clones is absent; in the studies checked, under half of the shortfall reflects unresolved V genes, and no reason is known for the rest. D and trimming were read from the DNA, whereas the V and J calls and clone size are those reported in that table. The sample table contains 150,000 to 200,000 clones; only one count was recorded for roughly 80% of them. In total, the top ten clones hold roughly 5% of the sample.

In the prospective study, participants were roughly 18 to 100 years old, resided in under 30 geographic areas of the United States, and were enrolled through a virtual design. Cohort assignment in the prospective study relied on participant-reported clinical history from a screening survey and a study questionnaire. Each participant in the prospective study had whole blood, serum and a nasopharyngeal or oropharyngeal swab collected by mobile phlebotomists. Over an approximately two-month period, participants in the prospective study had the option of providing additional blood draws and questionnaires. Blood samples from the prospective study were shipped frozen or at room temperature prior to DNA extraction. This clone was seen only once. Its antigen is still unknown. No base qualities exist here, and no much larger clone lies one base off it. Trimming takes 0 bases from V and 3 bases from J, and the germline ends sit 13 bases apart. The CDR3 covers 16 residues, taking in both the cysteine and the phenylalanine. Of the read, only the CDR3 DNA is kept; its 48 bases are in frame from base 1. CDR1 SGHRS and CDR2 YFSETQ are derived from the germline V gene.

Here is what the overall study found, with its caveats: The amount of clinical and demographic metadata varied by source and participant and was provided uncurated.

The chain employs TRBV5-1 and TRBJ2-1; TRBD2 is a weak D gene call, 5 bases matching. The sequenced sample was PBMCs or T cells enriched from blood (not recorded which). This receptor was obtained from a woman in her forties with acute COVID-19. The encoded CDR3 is CASSLALGLNYNEQFF. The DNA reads TGCGCCAGCAGCTTGGCTCTTGGACTGAACTACAATGAGCAGTTCTTC.